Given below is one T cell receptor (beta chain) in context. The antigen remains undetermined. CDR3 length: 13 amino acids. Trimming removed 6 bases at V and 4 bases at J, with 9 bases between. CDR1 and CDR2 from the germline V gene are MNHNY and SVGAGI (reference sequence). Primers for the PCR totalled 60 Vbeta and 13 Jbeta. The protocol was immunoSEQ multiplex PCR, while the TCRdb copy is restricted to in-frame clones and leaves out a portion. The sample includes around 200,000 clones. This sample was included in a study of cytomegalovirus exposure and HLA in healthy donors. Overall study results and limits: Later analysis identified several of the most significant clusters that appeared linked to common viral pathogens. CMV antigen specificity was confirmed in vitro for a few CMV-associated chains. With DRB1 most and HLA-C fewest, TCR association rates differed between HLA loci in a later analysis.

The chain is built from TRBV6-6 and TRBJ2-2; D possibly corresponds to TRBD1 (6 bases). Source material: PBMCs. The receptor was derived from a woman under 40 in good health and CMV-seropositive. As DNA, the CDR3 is TGTGCCAGCAGAGGGGGTCCCACCGGGGAGCTGTTTTTT. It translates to CASRGGPTGELFF.